The 11 T cell receptor beta chains in this list originate from one sample, sequenced in a study of OX40 agonist ivuxolimab in advanced cancers. Only in-frame clones appear in the TCRdb table, and some are missing; sequencing was by immunoSEQ multiplex PCR. The top ten clones hold around 0.7% of a sample with about 110,000 clones, 85% to 95% of them seen once. The sample in question was CD4+ or CD8+ T cells sorted from blood, obtained in a trial of the OX40 agonist ivuxolimab. Source of these receptors: an adult with an advanced solid tumor such as melanoma, head and neck, liver or kidney cancer.

This rearrangement joins TRBV6-5 to TRBJ2-3; 11 bases are a match to TRBD1. The CDR3 is 15 residues long. Germline assignment: CDR1 MNHEY and CDR2 SVGAGI. With 2 bases clipped from V and 6 bases from J, the junction kept 4 bases outside the gene matches. CDR3 DNA sequence: TGTGCCAGCAGTTACGGGACAGGGGGAGTGGATACGCAGTATTTT. This translates into CASSYGTGGVDTQYF.

V and J are TRBV7-2 and TRBJ2-1; the match to TRBD2 covers 10 bases. V lost 8 bases and J lost 0; bases outside the gene matches: 4. CDR3 length: 15 residues. Germline loops: CDR1 SGHTA, CDR2 FQGNSA. In DNA, the CDR3 is TGTGCCAGCGGAGCGGGGGGGTTCTCCTACAATGAGCAGTTCTTC. This sequence encodes CASGAGGFSYNEQFF.

The gene calls are TRBV6-1 and TRBJ2-3; D remains ambiguous. V gave up 7 bases and J gave up 2 bases, with 13 bases separating them. The CDR3 spans 14 residues. Germline CDR1 reads MNHNS; CDR2 reads SASEGT. The DNA of the CDR3 is TGTGCCAGCACCAGAGATTGGGTCACAGATACGCAGTATTTT. The encoded protein is CASTRDWVTDTQYF.

The chain couples TRBV10-2 to TRBJ2-1; TRBD2 agrees at 12 bases. Germline CDR1 reads WSHSY; CDR2 reads SAAADI. The V and J ends lost 4 bases and 7 bases, in that order; junction bases with no gene match: 5. CDR3 length: 15 amino acids. This CDR3 is CASSGASGGANEQFF. CDR3 nucleotides: TGCGCCAGCAGTGGGGCTAGCGGGGGGGCAAATGAGCAGTTCTTC.

This chain joins TRBV5-5 and TRBJ1-4; D unresolved. The CDR3 extends over 14 amino acids. V gave up 4 bases and J gave up 7 bases, with 14 bases separating them. Germline V gene data show CDR1 as SGHKS and CDR2 as YYEKEE (reference sequence). CDR3 bases: TGTGCCAGCAGCCTGAGTGGGTTCAGTGAAAAACTGTTTTTT. Its translation is CASSLSGFSEKLFF. The full variable domain, its missing parts supplied by reference TRBV5-5 and TRBJ1-4, is DAGVTQSPTHLIKTRGQQVTLRCSPISGHKSVSWYQQVLGQGPQFIFQYYEKEERGRGNFPDRFSARQFPNYSSELNVNALLLGDSALYLCASSLSGFSEKLFFGSGTQLSVL.

The genes are TRBV7-3 and TRBJ2-3, with D perhaps matching TRBD2 (5 bases). Trimming took off 5 bases at V and 4 bases at J, with 13 bases between the two ends. The CDR3 sequence is 14 residues long. Germline loops: CDR1 SGHTA, CDR2 FQGTGA. The CDR3 nucleotides read TGTGCCAGCAGCCCGGGGAGTGTGGCAGATACGCAGTATTTT. Translated: CASSPGSVADTQYF.

This chain uses TRBV5-6 with TRBJ2-3; 10 bases are a match to TRBD2. J lost 7 bases, V lost 5 bases, and 10 bases had no gene match. CDR3 size: 15 residues. Germline lookup yields CDR1 SGHDT and CDR2 YYEEEE. The CDR3 DNA reads TGTGCCAGCAGGAGAGGAGCGGGAGGGCCCCATACGCAGTATTTT. The encoded protein is CASRRGAGGPHTQYF.

This chain uses TRBV7-3 with TRBJ2-1, with 11 bases fitting TRBD2. This CDR3 region has 16 residues. Germline V gene sequence: CDR1 SGHTA, CDR2 FQGTGA. V shed 5 bases and J 6 bases; nucleotides not matched to a gene: 9. Here the CDR3 reads CASSPGVAGGPNEQFF. In nucleotides, the CDR3 is TGTGCCAGCAGCCCAGGAGTAGCGGGAGGGCCCAATGAGCAGTTCTTC. The whole variable domain, filled in from reference TRBV7-3 and TRBJ2-1, reads GAGVSQTPSNKVTEKGKYVELRCDPISGHTALYWYRQSLGQGPEFLIYFQGTGAADDSGLPNDRFFAVRPEGSVSTLKIQRTERGDSAVYLCASSPGVAGGPNEQFFGPGTRLTVL.

The rearrangement uses TRBV11-2 and TRBJ1-4; 9 positions match TRBD1. V was pared by 4 bases and J by 7 bases, with 4 bases of the junction left unmatched. Germline V gene sequence: CDR1 SGHAT, CDR2 FQNNGV. The CDR3 totals 14 residues. CDR3 DNA sequence: TGTGCCAGCAGCTGGGACAGGGTTTCTGAAAAACTGTTTTTT. Translated, it gives CASSWDRVSEKLFF. The full variable domain, in which reference TRBV11-2 and TRBJ1-4 provide the parts outside the CDR3, is EAGVAQSPRYKIIEKRQSVAFWCNPISGHATLYWYQQILGQGPKLLIQFQNNGVVDDSQLPKDRFSAERLKGVDSTLKIQPAKLEDSAVYLCASSWDRVSEKLFFGSGTQLSVL.

The chain carries TRBV4-1 and TRBJ2-4; TRBD1 aligns across 8 bases. The CDR3 length is 17 residues. Looked up from germline, CDR1 is MGHRA and CDR2 is YSYEKL. V shed 2 bases, J shed 6 bases, and the junction held 12 bases outside the gene matches. The CDR3 is CASSQTLQGERGNIQYF. DNA for the CDR3: TGCGCCAGCAGCCAAACTCTACAGGGGGAGCGTGGAAACATTCAGTACTTC.

V and J are TRBV2 and TRBJ1-1; D gene unclear. This CDR3 is built from 15 residues. CDR1 and CDR2 from the germline V gene are SNHLY and FYNNEI. Trimming shortened V by 5 bases and J by 0 bases, and 13 bases separated the two germline ends. CDR3 loop: CASSLKGRMNTEAFF. The CDR3 nucleotides read TGTGCCAGCAGTTTAAAAGGACGGATGAACACTGAAGCTTTCTTT.